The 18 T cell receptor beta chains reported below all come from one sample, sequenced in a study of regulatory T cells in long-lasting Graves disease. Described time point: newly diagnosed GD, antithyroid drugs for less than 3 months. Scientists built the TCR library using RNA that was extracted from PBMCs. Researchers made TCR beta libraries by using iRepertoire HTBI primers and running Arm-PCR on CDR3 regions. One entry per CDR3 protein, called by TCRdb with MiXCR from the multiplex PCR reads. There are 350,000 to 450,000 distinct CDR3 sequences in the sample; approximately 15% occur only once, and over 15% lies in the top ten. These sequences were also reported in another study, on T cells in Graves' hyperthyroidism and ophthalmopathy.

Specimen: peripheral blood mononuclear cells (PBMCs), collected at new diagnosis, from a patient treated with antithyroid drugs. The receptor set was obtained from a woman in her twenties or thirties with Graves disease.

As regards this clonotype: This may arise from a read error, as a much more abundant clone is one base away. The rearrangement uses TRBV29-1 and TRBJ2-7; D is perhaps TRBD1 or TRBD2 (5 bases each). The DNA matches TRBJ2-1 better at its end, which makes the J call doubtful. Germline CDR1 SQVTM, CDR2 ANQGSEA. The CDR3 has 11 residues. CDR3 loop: CSVGGGHEQFF. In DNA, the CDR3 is TGCAGCGTTGGAGGAGGACACGAGCAGTTCTTC.

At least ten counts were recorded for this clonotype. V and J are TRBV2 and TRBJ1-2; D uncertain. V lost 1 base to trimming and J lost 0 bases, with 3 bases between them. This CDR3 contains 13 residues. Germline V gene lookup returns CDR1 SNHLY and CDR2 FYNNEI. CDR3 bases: TGTGCCAGCAGTGAAGAGACTAACTATGGCTACACCTTC. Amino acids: CASSEETNYGYTF.

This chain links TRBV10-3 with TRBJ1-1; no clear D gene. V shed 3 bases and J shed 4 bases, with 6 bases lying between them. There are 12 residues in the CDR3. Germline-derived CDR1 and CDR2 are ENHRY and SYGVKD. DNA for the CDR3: TGTGCCATCAGTGACCTGACCACTGAAGCTTTCTTT. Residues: CAISDLTTEAFF.

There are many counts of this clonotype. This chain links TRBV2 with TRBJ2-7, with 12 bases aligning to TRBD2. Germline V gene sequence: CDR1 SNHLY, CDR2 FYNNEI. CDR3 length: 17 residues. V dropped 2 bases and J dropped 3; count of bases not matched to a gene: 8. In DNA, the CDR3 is TGTGCCAGCAGTGAAAGACTAGCGGGAGCCCTTGTCTACGAGCAGTACTTC. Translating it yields CASSERLAGALVYEQYF.

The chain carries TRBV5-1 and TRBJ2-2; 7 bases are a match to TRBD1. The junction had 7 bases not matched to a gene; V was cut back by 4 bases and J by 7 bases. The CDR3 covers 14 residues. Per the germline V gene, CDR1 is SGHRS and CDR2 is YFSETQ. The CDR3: CASSVDRAIGELFF. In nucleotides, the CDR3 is TGCGCCAGCAGCGTCGACAGGGCTATCGGGGAGCTGTTTTTT.

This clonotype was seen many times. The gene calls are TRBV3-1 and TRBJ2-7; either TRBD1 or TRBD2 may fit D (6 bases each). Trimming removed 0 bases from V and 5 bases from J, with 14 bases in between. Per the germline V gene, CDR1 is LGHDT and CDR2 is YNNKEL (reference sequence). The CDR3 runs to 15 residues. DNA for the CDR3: TGTGCCAGCAGCCAAGATATGGGGGGCAACGACGAGCAGTACTTC. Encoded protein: CASSQDMGGNDEQYF.

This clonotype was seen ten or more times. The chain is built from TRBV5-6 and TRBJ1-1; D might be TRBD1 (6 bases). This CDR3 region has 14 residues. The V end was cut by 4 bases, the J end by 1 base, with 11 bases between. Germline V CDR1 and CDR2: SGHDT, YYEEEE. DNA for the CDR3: TGTGCCAGCAGCCCGGACAGCAGGAACACTGAAGCTTTCTTT. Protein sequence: CASSPDSRNTEAFF.

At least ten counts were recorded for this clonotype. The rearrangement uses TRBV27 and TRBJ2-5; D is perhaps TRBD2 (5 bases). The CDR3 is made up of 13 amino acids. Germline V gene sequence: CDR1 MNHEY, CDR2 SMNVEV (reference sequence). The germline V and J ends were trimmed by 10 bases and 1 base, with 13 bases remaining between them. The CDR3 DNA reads TGTGCCACCCGGTCGGACTTCCAAGAGACCCAGTACTTC. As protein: CATRSDFQETQYF.

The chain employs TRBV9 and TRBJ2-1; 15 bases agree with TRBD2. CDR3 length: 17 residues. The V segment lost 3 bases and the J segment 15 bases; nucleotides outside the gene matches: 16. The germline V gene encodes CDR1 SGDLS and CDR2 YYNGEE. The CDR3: CASSGGLAGGPGRWPFF. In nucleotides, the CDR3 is TGTGCCAGCAGCGGCGGACTAGCGGGAGGGCCGGGAAGATGGCCGTTCTTC.

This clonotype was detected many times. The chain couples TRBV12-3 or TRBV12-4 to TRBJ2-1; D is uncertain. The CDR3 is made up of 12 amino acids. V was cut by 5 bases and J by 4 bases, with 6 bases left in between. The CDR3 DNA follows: TGTGCCAGCAGTCCCGGTTACAATGAGCAGTTCTTC. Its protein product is CASSPGYNEQFF.

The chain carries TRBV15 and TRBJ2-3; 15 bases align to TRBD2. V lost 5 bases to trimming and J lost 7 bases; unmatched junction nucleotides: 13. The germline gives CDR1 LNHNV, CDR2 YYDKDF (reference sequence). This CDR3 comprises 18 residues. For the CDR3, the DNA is TGTGCCACCAGCGGACGACGAATGGGACTAGCGGGGGGAAATACGCAGTATTTT. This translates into CATSGRRMGLAGGNTQYF.

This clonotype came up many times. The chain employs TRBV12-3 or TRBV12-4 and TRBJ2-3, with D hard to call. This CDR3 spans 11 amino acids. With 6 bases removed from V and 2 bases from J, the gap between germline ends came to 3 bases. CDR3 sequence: CASSFTDTQYF. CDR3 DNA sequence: TGTGCCAGCAGCTTCACAGATACGCAGTATTTT.

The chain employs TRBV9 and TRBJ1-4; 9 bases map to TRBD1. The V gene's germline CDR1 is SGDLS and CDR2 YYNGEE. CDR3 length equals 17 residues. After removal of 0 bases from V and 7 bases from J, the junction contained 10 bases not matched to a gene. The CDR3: CASSVGTGGFFSEKLFF. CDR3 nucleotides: TGTGCCAGCAGCGTAGGTACAGGGGGCTTTTTTAGTGAAAAACTGTTTTTT.

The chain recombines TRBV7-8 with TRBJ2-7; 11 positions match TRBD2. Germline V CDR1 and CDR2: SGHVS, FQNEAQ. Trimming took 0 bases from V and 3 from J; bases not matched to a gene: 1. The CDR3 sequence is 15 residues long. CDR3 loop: CASSLATSGDYEQYF. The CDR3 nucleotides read TGTGCCAGCAGCTTAGCGACTAGCGGGGACTACGAGCAGTACTTC.

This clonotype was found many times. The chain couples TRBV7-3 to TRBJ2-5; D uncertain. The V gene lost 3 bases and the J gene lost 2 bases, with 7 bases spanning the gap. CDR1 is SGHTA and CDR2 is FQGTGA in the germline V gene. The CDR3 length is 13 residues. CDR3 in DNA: TGTGCCAGCAGCTTTACAGCGCAAGAGACCCAGTACTTC. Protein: CASSFTAQETQYF. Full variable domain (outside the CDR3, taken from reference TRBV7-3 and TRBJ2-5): GAGVSQTPSNKVTEKGKYVELRCDPISGHTALYWYRQSLGQGPEFLIYFQGTGAADDSGLPNDRFFAVRPEGSVSTLKIQRTERGDSAVYLCASSFTAQETQYFGPGTRLLVL.

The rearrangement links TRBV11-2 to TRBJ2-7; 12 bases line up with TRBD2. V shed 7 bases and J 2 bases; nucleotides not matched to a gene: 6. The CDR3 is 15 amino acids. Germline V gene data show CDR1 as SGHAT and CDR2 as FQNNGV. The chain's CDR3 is CASILGLAGPYEQYF. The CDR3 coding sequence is TGTGCCAGCATCCTCGGACTAGCGGGGCCCTACGAGCAGTACTTC.

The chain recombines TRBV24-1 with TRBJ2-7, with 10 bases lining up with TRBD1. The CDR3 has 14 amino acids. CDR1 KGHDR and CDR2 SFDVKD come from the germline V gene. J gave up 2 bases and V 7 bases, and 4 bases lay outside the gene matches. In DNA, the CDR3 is TGTGCCACCAGAGCAGGACAGGGGGCCTACGAGCAGTACTTC. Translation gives CATRAGQGAYEQYF.

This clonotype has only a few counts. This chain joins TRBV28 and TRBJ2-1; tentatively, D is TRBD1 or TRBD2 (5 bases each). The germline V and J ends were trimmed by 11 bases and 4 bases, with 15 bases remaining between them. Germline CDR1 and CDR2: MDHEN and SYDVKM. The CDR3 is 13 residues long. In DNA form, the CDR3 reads TGTGCCTCTATCGGGGCAGCTTACAATGAGCAGTTCTTC. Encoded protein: CASIGAAYNEQFF.